Described below is a single TCR beta chain sequence and its context. Its antigen has not been determined. Nothing much larger sits one base from this clone, and base qualities are not available. This specimen comes from a study of blood T cell repertoires in COVID-19 (dated by TCRdb to the early 2020s). In the study overall: The collaborator samples originated in the United States, Italy and Spain and spanned the acute and convalescent phases of COVID-19. Where available, HLA class I and class II types were taken from metadata supplied by the sample provider and were not determined by assay-based typing. The prospective study material was composed of cDNA or gDNA derived from T cells, B-cell-depleted T cells, or PBMCs. The samples were drawn from two sources: the first 160 participants of the ongoing ImmuneRACE study, and 950 to 1,500 subjects contributed by 6 global collaborators. The repertoires were released in a freely available public database intended as a resource for research on the immune response to SARS-CoV-2. Deeply sampled blood TCRbeta repertoires from subjects exposed to, actively infected with, or recovered from COVID-19 were included in the dataset. The sample metadata nearly always contained a de-identified subject ID, COVID-19 status, age in years and sex.

TCRbeta CDR3 regions were amplified from genomic DNA using the immunoSEQ Assay, a bias-controlled multiplex PCR. The authors' analysis ran thus. Within the assay, amplification of reference gene primers was used to estimate how many nucleated cells each sample contained. Sequence reads were collapsed and filtered to measure the absolute abundance of every unique TCRbeta CDR3 rearrangement. For each sample, productive Simpson clonality was calculated by taking the square root of Simpson's diversity index across productive rearrangements. TCRdb carries this immuneACCESS record with in-frame sequences only. Its versions omit some clonotypes, under half of them owing to an unresolved V gene in the studies checked, with the rest unexplained. V and J calls plus clone size are reproduced from that table; the DNA served to infer D and trimming. The sample contains tens of thousands of clones, around 87% of them found a single time. The top ten constitute about 15% of the sample.

Whole blood was collected in K2EDTA tubes by collaborating institutions according to the institutions' own protocols. For TCRbeta analysis, collaborators shipped samples in one of three forms: frozen whole blood, isolated PBMCs, or DNA extracted from either of those sample types. What the authors observed across the whole study: How much clinical and demographic metadata was included differed by source and by participant, and the metadata was provided uncurated.

Its CDR3 holds 13 amino acids, cysteine through phenylalanine. The DNA shown is the 39-base CDR3, in frame from base 1. From V the trimming removes 8 bases and from J it removes 7 bases, while the gene matches leave 3 bases of the junction unaccounted for. The germline V gene (reference sequence) specifies LNHDA as CDR1 and SQIVND as CDR2. The specimen was peripheral blood. The sequence came from an elderly man with acute or convalescent COVID-19. The rearrangement combines TRBV19 with TRBJ1-5; TRBD1 agrees with 12 junctional bases. In nucleotides, the sequence is TGTGCCAGTGGGACAGGGGGCTTGCAGCCCCAGCATTTT. This codes for CASGTGGLQPQHF.